The clone carrying this T cell receptor beta chain was counted a few times. Time point noted: patch test 1, 2 weeks after DPC sensitization. The sample's treatment: therapeutic diphenylcyclopropenone sensitization with weekly scalp DPC. These data come from a study of human T cells and chemical hapten exposure. Background on the study: Each week of the approximately 24-week study, patients had diphenylcyclopropenone applied to the scalp.

TCRdb analysed the RACE reads with MiXCR anew, one entry per CDR3 protein. Of roughly 360,000 distinct CDR3 sequences listed, approximately 4.4% are singletons. Trimming shortened V by 5 bases and J by 2 bases, and 13 bases separated the two germline ends. The germline V gene has CDR1 SGHVS and CDR2 FNYEAQ. The CDR3 runs to 14 residues. The receptor's source is a woman aged 45-65 years with alopecia areata. Some clones in this sample may be carry-over from other donors' samples. V is TRBV7-6 and J is TRBJ2-7, with D unclear. The source was whole blood, collected in connection with sensitization to the hapten diphenylcyclopropenone (DPC). The DNA of the CDR3 is TGTGCCAGCAGCGTAAAAGGCCCAACCTACGAGCAGTACTTC. This sequence encodes CASSVKGPTYEQYF.